This TCR beta chain is drawn from a study of identifying expanded T cells in peripheral blood. The CDR3 runs to 15 residues. Germline CDR1 reads MNHNS; CDR2 reads SASEGT. Trimming pared 2 bases from V and 9 bases from J, leaving 17 bases between. Regarding the study as a whole: Across healthy donors, higher total template counts meant significantly greater roughly 2-week count variance.

The method was immunoSEQ multiplex PCR; TCRdb's version includes in-frame clones alone and lacks a portion of them. The data hold under 70,000 clones, with around 87% observed a single time. Concerning this clone itself: Its specificity is unknown.

This sequence was found in a person between 18 and 75 years old in good health. Material: blood. The chain is built from TRBV6-1 and TRBJ1-5; D may be TRBD1 (6 bases). This CDR3 reads CASSENFEGGSPQHF. The CDR3 DNA sequence: TGTGCCAGCAGTGAAAACTTCGAGGGGGGGTCGCCCCAGCATTTT.